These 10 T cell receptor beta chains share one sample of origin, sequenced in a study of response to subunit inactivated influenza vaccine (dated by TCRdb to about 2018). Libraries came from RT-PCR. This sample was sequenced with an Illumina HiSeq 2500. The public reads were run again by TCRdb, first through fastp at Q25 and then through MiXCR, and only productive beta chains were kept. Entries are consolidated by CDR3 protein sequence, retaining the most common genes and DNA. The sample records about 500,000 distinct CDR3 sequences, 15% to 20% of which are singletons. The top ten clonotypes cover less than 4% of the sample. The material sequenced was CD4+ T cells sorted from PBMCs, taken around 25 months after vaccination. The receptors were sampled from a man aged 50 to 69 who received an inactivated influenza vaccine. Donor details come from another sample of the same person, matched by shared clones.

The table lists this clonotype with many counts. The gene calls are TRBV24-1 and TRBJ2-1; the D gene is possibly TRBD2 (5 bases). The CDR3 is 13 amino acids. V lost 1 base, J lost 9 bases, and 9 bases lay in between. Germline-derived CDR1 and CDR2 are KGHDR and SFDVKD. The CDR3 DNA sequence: TGTGCCACCAGTGATTTAGGTGGAGGTGAGCAGTTCTTC. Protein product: CATSDLGGGEQFF.

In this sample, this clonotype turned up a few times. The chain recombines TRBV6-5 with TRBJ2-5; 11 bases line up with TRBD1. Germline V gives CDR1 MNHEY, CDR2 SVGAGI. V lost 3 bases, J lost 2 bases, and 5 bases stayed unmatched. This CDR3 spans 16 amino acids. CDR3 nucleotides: TGTGCCAGCAGTTATGCCGGGACAGGGGGACAAGAGACCCAGTACTTC. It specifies CASSYAGTGGQETQYF.

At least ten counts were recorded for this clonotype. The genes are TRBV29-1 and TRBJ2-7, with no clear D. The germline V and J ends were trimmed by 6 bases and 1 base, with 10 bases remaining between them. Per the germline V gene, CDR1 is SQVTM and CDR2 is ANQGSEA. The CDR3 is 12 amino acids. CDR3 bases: TGCAGCGTAATAGGCTCATCCTACGAGCAGTACTTC. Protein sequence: CSVIGSSYEQYF.

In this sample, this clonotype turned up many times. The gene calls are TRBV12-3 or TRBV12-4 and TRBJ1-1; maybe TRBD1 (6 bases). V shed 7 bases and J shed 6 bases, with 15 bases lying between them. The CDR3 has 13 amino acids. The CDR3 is CASTKSRGSEAFF. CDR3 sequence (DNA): TGTGCCAGCACAAAATCCAGGGGCTCTGAAGCTTTCTTT.

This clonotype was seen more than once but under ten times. This CDR3 reads CAISDRGDQPQHF. DNA for the CDR3: TGTGCCATCAGTGATCGGGGGGATCAGCCCCAGCATTTT. The J gene is TRBJ1-5, the V gene TRBV10-3, with D maybe TRBD1 (5 bases). CDR3 length: 13 amino acids. Germline loops: CDR1 ENHRY, CDR2 SYGVKD. Trimming cost V 3 bases and J 5 bases, with 8 bases left between them.

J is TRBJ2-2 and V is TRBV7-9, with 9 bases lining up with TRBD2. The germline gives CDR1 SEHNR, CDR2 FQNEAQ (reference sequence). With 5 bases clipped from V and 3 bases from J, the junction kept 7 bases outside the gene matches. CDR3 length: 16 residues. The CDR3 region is CASSPPTSGYTGELFF. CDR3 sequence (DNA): TGTGCCAGCAGCCCCCCGACTAGCGGCTACACCGGGGAGCTGTTTTTT.

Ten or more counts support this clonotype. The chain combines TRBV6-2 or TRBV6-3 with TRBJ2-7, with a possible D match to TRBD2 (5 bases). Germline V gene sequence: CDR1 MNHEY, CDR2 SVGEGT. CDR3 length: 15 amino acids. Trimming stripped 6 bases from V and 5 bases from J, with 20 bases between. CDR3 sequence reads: CASRDPRPAGNEQYF. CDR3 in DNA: TGTGCCAGCAGGGATCCACGGCCTGCCGGGAACGAGCAGTACTTC.

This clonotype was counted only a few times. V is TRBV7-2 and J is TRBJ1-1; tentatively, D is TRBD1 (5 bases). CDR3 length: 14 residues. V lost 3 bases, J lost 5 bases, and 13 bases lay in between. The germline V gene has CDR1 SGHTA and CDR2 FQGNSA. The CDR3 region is CASSLNPGRTEAFF. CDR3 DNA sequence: TGTGCCAGCAGCTTGAATCCAGGGCGGACTGAAGCTTTCTTT.

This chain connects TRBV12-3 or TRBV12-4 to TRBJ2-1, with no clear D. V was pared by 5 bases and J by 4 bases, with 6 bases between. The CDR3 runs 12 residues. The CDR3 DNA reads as TGTGCCAGCAGTAAAAGTTACAATGAGCAGTTCTTC. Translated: CASSKSYNEQFF.

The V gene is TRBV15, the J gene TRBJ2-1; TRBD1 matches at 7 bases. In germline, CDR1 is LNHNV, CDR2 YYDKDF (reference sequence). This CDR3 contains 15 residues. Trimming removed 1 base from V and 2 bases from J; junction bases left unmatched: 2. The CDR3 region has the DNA TGTGCCACCAGCAGAGCTCAGGGGGCCTACAATGAGCAGTTCTTC. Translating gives CATSRAQGAYNEQFF.